The text below deals with one TCR beta chain. At one end the junction does not follow the germline gene, possibly because of a read error. Individuals selected for sequencing had exhibited CD8+CD57+ cell expansion on flow cytometry. The patients, all of them, had severe acquired aplastic anemia. The sample is drawn from a study of CD8+CD57+ T cells in acquired aplastic anemia. Overall study: DNA from sorted CD4+ and CD8+ cells averaged roughly 3.2 ug.

This CDR3 is built from 18 residues. Germline V gives CDR1 SSHAT, CDR2 FNYEAQ (reference sequence). Genomic DNA constituted the template upon which TCR beta VDJ and CDR3 profiling was performed. Via MiXCR, TCRdb re-called the reads, giving one row per CDR3 protein. The sample lists 160,000 or so distinct CDR3 sequences, around 75% occurring once. The TCR comes from a human donor with aplastic anemia. J is TRBJ1-2 and V is TRBV7-7; D might be TRBD1 (6 bases). Sequencing was done on a sample of sorted CD4+, CD8+, or CD8+CD57+ T cells (not recorded which) from PBMCs. CDR3 bases: TGTGCTAGCAGCCATAGAGGGGGGGAAGCTCACCTTAACTATGGCTACACCTTC. Residues: CASSHRGGEAHLNYGYTF.